The 4 T cell receptor beta chains below come from one sample, sequenced in a study of Ad26.COV2.S vaccination and SARS-CoV-2 variants. Regarding treatment: 19 received Ad26.COV2.S at low or high dose, single or two shots; a few received placebo; per-sample allocation not given. Material that was analyzed had been drawn on day 63 after the first vaccine or placebo injection. Using immunoSEQ multiplex PCR, the repertoire was profiled, and TCRdb retains in-frame clones only, with some absent. The sample gives hundreds of thousands of clones, roughly 90% of which show up once; around 1.4% is in the top ten. Source: peripheral blood, taken in a trial of Ad26.COV2.S vaccine versus placebo. The source of these receptors is a person aged 18-60 years who received the Ad26.COV2.S COVID-19 vaccine or a placebo.

This clone was observed a single time. V and J are TRBV7-9 and TRBJ1-6, with 8 bases that match TRBD1. The CDR3 is 16 residues long. CDR1 is SEHNR and CDR2 is FQNEAQ in the germline V gene (reference sequence). The V gene end was trimmed by 1 base and the J gene end by 7 bases; junction bases not matched to a gene: 6. CDR3 region: CASSLGDRGSNSPLHF. The CDR3, as DNA: TGTGCCAGCAGCTTAGGCGACAGGGGTTCGAATTCACCCCTCCACTTT.

This CDR3 reads CASSLEGGDPETQYF. CDR3 DNA: TGTGCCAGCAGCTTAGAAGGGGGTGACCCGGAGACCCAGTACTTC. The chain has TRBV7-2 and TRBJ2-5, with D possibly being TRBD1 (6 bases). Germline CDR1 and CDR2: SGHTA and FQGNSA. The CDR3 runs 15 residues. Deletions cut 1 base from V and 5 bases from J, with 14 bases between.

The chain joins TRBV19 to TRBJ2-3; possibly TRBD2 for D (6 bases). Germline V gene sequence: CDR1 LNHDA, CDR2 SQIVND (reference sequence). V lost 1 base and J lost 5, with 10 bases in between. The CDR3 loop spans 14 amino acids. Here the CDR3 reads CASSIGTKRDTQYF. CDR3 bases: TGTGCCAGTAGTATAGGGACTAAACGAGATACGCAGTATTTT.

The chain is built from TRBV10-3 and TRBJ1-1; maybe TRBD1 (5 bases). The CDR3 is 14 amino acids. The V end lost 6 bases, the J end lost 0 bases, and 11 bases lay between the germline ends. In germline, CDR1 is ENHRY, CDR2 SYGVKD. The CDR3 coding sequence is TGTGCCATCAGGGCAACAGGATTGAACACTGAAGCTTTCTTT. The encoded protein is CAIRATGLNTEAFF.